A single sample gave rise to the 32 T cell receptor beta chains below, sequenced in a study of blood T cell repertoires in COVID-19. Clones were sequenced by immunoSEQ multiplex PCR, and TCRdb holds only the in-frame ones, with some missing. The data hold around 16,000 clones, with 85% to 90% observed a single time. The source material was peripheral blood. All receptors derive from a man in his sixties with acute or convalescent COVID-19.

The chain is built from TRBV25-1 and TRBJ2-1; tentative D call: TRBD2 (6 bases). The CDR3 runs to 15 residues. V lost 3 bases and J lost 3, with 12 bases in between. In germline, CDR1 is MGHDK, CDR2 SYGVNS. The DNA of the CDR3 is TGTGCCAGCAGTGATGTGGGGGGTGGCTACAATGAGCAGTTCTTC. Amino acids: CASSDVGGGYNEQFF.

The chain carries TRBV9 and TRBJ2-2; a possible D gene is TRBD2 (5 bases). V lost 4 bases and J lost 1, with 11 bases in between. This CDR3 region has 15 residues. Germline CDR1 is SGDLS and CDR2 is YYNGEE. CDR3 amino acids: CASSPRTENTGELFF. CDR3 DNA: TGTGCCAGCAGCCCGAGGACTGAGAACACCGGGGAGCTGTTTTTT.

The J gene is TRBJ2-1, the V gene TRBV10-1; TRBD1 agrees at 7 bases. Germline values: CDR1 WNHNN, CDR2 SYGVQD (reference sequence). V lost 5 bases to trimming and J lost 2 bases; unmatched junction nucleotides: 6. This CDR3 is 15 amino acids long. CDR3 protein: CASSTRTGPYNEQFF. The CDR3, as DNA: TGCGCCAGCAGTACCCGGACAGGCCCCTACAATGAGCAGTTCTTC.

The chain carries TRBV28 and TRBJ2-7; no reliable D call. From germline, CDR1 is MDHEN and CDR2 SYDVKM. CDR3 size: 13 residues. Trimming pared 6 bases from V and 5 bases from J, leaving 14 bases between. CDR3 nucleotide sequence: TGTGCCAGCAGCTCCGGCGAGGTCCACGAGCAGTACTTC. Translating it yields CASSSGEVHEQYF.

The genes are TRBV30 and TRBJ2-7; TRBD2 is a possible D gene (6 bases). Germline CDR1 GTSNPN, CDR2 SVGIG (reference sequence). V lost 4 bases to trimming and J lost 2 bases, with 12 bases between them. The CDR3 runs 13 residues. Written as DNA, the CDR3 is TGTGCCTGGAAATTTAGCGGCACCTACGAGCAGTACTTC. Amino acid sequence: CAWKFSGTYEQYF.

This chain links TRBV3-1 (or the pseudogene TRBV3-2) with TRBJ2-7; no reliable D call. This CDR3 contains 15 residues. Germline-derived CDR1 and CDR2 are LGHDT and YNNKEL (reference sequence). V shed 1 base and J shed 5 bases, with 15 bases lying between them. The CDR3 sequence is CASSQVTQLRDEQYF. CDR3 coding DNA: TGTGCCAGCAGCCAAGTCACACAACTACGGGACGAGCAGTACTTC.

The CDR3 here is CASSPCGGSNQPQHF. Written as DNA, the CDR3 is TGCGCCAGCAGTCCTTGCGGGGGAAGCAATCAGCCCCAGCATTTT. The gene calls are TRBV23-1 and TRBJ1-5; TRBD1 is a possible D gene (5 bases). TRBV23-1 is known as an ORF, though its function is uncertain. The CDR3 has 15 residues. V was trimmed by 4 bases and J by 1 base, leaving 11 bases between them.

The gene calls are TRBV10-3 and TRBJ2-2, with 11 positions matching TRBD2. The length of the CDR3 is 17 residues. V gave up 0 bases and J gave up 3 bases; unmatched junction bases: 3. Germline V gene sequence: CDR1 ENHRY, CDR2 SYGVKD. CDR3 amino acids: CAISESKLAGDTGELFF. For the CDR3, the DNA is TGTGCCATCAGTGAGTCGAAACTAGCGGGAGACACCGGGGAGCTGTTTTTT.

This clone was seen only once. The chain links TRBV5-1 to TRBJ2-3; 11 nucleotides agree with TRBD2. The J segment lost 0 bases and the V segment lost 5 bases, leaving 5 bases of the junction unmatched. CDR1 is SGHRS and CDR2 is YFSETQ in the germline V gene. This CDR3 region has 16 residues. The CDR3 nucleotides are TGCGCCAGCAGACCAGGGACTAGCGGTAGCACAGATACGCAGTATTTT. Translated, it gives CASRPGTSGSTDTQYF.

This clone was detected only once. The chain has TRBV29-1 and TRBJ2-1; 10 nucleotides line up with TRBD1. V dropped 6 bases and J dropped 7; count of bases not matched to a gene: 9. CDR3 length equals 14 residues. Germline CDR1 and CDR2: SQVTM and ANQGSEA. The CDR3 DNA reads TGCAGCGTCCGGACAGGGGGTGGGCTGAATGAGCAGTTCTTC. Amino acids: CSVRTGGGLNEQFF.

The chain uses TRBV6-5 and TRBJ1-2; a weak D match, TRBD1 (6 bases). The CDR3 runs to 14 residues. Trimming cost V 2 bases and J 6 bases, with 13 bases left between them. CDR1 and CDR2 (germline): MNHEY, SVGAGI. The CDR3 loop is CASSYRGAADGYTF. Here the CDR3 DNA reads TGTGCCAGCAGTTACCGGGGGGCGGCGGATGGCTACACCTTC.

V gene TRBV11-2 combines with J gene TRBJ2-1; D is possibly TRBD2 (6 bases). The germline V and J ends were trimmed by 1 base and 0 bases, with 10 bases remaining between them. This CDR3 contains 16 residues. Germline assignment: CDR1 SGHAT and CDR2 FQNNGV. The CDR3 DNA reads TGTGCCAGCAGCTTAGGCGGGACGCCCTCCTACAATGAGCAGTTCTTC. Protein sequence: CASSLGGTPSYNEQFF.

The V and J genes are TRBV6-4 and TRBJ2-7; a weak D match, TRBD2 (5 bases). Germline lookup yields CDR1 MRHNA and CDR2 SNTAGT. The CDR3 spans 13 residues. Deletions cut 5 bases from V and 6 bases from J, with 14 bases between. The CDR3 region has the DNA TGTGCCAGCAGTACAAGTGGAGAGGGCGAGCAGTACTTC. Protein: CASSTSGEGEQYF.

The V call is TRBV6-5, the J call TRBJ2-7; 9 bases agree with TRBD1. Germline V gives CDR1 MNHEY, CDR2 SVGAGI. The junction had 4 bases not matched to a gene; V was cut back by 8 bases and J by 2 bases. CDR3 length equals 13 residues. CDR3 amino acids: CASGNRGPYEQYF. The CDR3 DNA follows: TGTGCCAGCGGGAACAGGGGGCCCTACGAGCAGTACTTC.

Of note for this clone: An end of the junction differs from the germline gene, which may be a read error. The sample holds other DNA sequences that translate to the same CDR3. The gene calls are TRBV7-3 and TRBJ2-3; 12 bases map to TRBD2. Per the germline V gene, CDR1 is SGHTA and CDR2 is FQGTGA. The CDR3 is made up of 17 amino acids. In DNA form, the CDR3 reads TGTGCCAGCAGCGAAAGCGCTAGCGGGAGGGATTCGGATACACAGTATTTT. Amino acids: CASSESASGRDSDTQYF.

V and J are TRBV7-3 and TRBJ2-3; D perhaps matches TRBD2 (5 bases). There are 15 residues in the CDR3. Trimming took off 3 bases at V and 0 bases at J, with 10 bases between the two ends. CDR1 is SGHTA and CDR2 is FQGTGA in the germline V gene. CDR3 sequence: CASSLQRSSTDTQYF. The CDR3 region has the DNA TGTGCCAGCAGCTTGCAGCGGTCTAGCACAGATACGCAGTATTTT.

This chain links TRBV7-9 with TRBJ1-2; 8 bases fit TRBD1. The length of the CDR3 is 13 residues. V was pared by 5 bases and J by 4 bases, with 3 bases of the junction left unmatched. The germline V gene encodes CDR1 SEHNR and CDR2 FQNEAQ (reference sequence). CDR3 DNA: TGTGCCAGCAGCAGGACAGGGATCTATGGCTACACCTTC. It specifies CASSRTGIYGYTF. The full variable domain, rest sourced from reference TRBV7-9 and TRBJ1-2, is DTGVSQNPRHKITKRGQNVTFRCDPISEHNRLYWYRQTLGQGPEFLTYFQNEAQLEKSRLLSDRFSAERPKGSFSTLEIQRTEQGDSAMYLCASSRTGIYGYTFGSGTRLTVV.

The chain has TRBV24-1 and TRBJ2-1; 7 bases match TRBD2. Germline V gene data show CDR1 as KGHDR and CDR2 as SFDVKD. CDR3 length equals 16 residues. The V and J ends lost 0 bases and 3 bases, in that order; junction bases with no gene match: 4. The CDR3 DNA follows: TGTGCCACCAGTGATTTGGTAGGCGGGGGCTACAATGAGCAGTTCTTC. This translates into CATSDLVGGGYNEQFF.

The chain has TRBV19 and TRBJ2-7; 8 bases line up with TRBD2. J gave up 4 bases and V 5 bases, and 4 bases lay outside the gene matches. CDR1 and CDR2 from the germline V gene are LNHDA and SQIVND (reference sequence). CDR3 length: 13 residues. The CDR3 DNA is TGTGCCAGTAGTCGGGGGGGCGAATACGAGCAGTACTTC. The encoded protein is CASSRGGEYEQYF.

The chain joins TRBV27 to TRBJ2-7; a weak D match, TRBD2 (5 bases). Germline CDR1 is MNHEY and CDR2 is SMNVEV (reference sequence). V was clipped by 11 bases and J by 0 bases, with 20 bases between them. The CDR3 spans 15 residues. CDR3 region: CACSPGLLSSYEQYF. DNA of the CDR3: TGTGCCTGCTCCCCCGGACTGCTATCCTCCTACGAGCAGTACTTC.

The V and J genes are TRBV4-1 and TRBJ2-1; D is possibly TRBD2 (6 bases). Germline loops: CDR1 MGHRA, CDR2 YSYEKL. The CDR3 runs 14 residues. Trimming cost V 0 bases and J 15 bases, with 18 bases left between them. The DNA of the CDR3 is TGCGCCAGCAGCCAAGAATGGGGACGAGGGAGGCTGTTCTTC. Translation gives CASSQEWGRGRLFF.

The rearrangement uses TRBV5-1 and TRBJ1-5; 7 nucleotides match TRBD1. CDR1 SGHRS and CDR2 YFSETQ come from the germline V gene. V trimming: 0 bases; J trimming: 3 bases; junction bases outside the gene matches: 6. The CDR3 spans 16 residues. CDR3 nucleotide sequence: TGCGCCAGCAGCTTGGGTCCCGGGACAGACAATCAGCCCCAGCATTTT. It translates to CASSLGPGTDNQPQHF.

The V call is TRBV27, the J call TRBJ2-2, with 11 bases matching TRBD2. This CDR3 has 15 residues. Germline values: CDR1 MNHEY, CDR2 SMNVEV (reference sequence). The junction had 0 bases not matched to a gene; V was cut back by 2 bases and J by 4 bases. The CDR3 DNA follows: TGTGCCAGCAGTTTACTAGCGGGGGGCACCGGGGAGCTGTTTTTT. Residues: CASSLLAGGTGELFF.

This clone was counted once. The J gene is TRBJ2-7, the V gene TRBV5-1; possible D gene TRBD2, 6 bases. CDR1 is SGHRS, CDR2 YFSETQ, per germline. The V end was cut by 4 bases, the J end by 1 base, with 15 bases between. This CDR3 contains 15 residues. CDR3 in DNA: TGCGCCAGCAGCAGGGATGGGGCGGGGTCCTACGAGCAGTACTTC. The encoded protein is CASSRDGAGSYEQYF.

The chain recombines TRBV27 with TRBJ2-2, with D hard to call. V gave up 5 bases and J gave up 4 bases, with 11 bases separating them. CDR1 and CDR2 from the germline V gene are MNHEY and SMNVEV (reference sequence). This CDR3 has 14 residues. The CDR3 is CASSPSVSTGELFF. CDR3 nucleotides: TGTGCCAGCAGTCCCTCTGTTTCCACCGGGGAGCTGTTTTTT.

The J gene is TRBJ2-7, the V gene TRBV11-3; possible D gene TRBD2, 5 bases. Trimming pared 4 bases from V and 6 bases from J, leaving 10 bases between. Germline lookup yields CDR1 SGHNT and CDR2 YENEEA. The CDR3 covers 12 residues. The CDR3 DNA follows: TGTGCCAGCAGCTCCGGTCGGGGCGAGCAGTACTTC. Translation: CASSSGRGEQYF. The full variable domain, its missing parts supplied by reference TRBV11-3 and TRBJ2-7, is EAGVVQSPRYKIIEKKQPVAFWCNPISGHNTLYWYLQNLGQGPELLIRYENEEAVDDSQLPKDRFSAERLKGVDSTLKIQPAELGDSAVYLCASSSGRGEQYFGPGTRLTVT.

DNA of the CDR3: TGTGCCAGCAGTTTACGGTCTGGTTCACCCCTCCACTTT. Its translation is CASSLRSGSPLHF. The chain combines TRBV6-5 with TRBJ1-6; D not resolved. Trimming cost V 4 bases and J 9 bases, with 10 bases left between them. This CDR3 has 13 residues. Germline loops: CDR1 MNHEY, CDR2 SVGAGI.

In this sample, this clone turned up once. This chain uses TRBV6-1 with TRBJ2-7, with D perhaps TRBD1 (5 bases). The V end lost 0 bases, the J end lost 5 bases, and 14 bases lay between the germline ends. CDR1 MNHNS and CDR2 SASEGT come from the germline V gene. CDR3 length equals 15 residues. As DNA, the CDR3 is TGTGCCAGCAGTGAAGCGACGTCAGGGTCCCACGAGCAGTACTTC. It is translated as CASSEATSGSHEQYF.

The V and J genes are TRBV13 and TRBJ2-5; 10 positions agree with TRBD2. V gave up 3 bases and J gave up 0 bases; unmatched junction bases: 4. The germline V gene has CDR1 PRHDT and CDR2 FYEKMQ (reference sequence). The CDR3 runs to 16 residues. CDR3 amino acids: CASSFSSGGYQETQYF. The CDR3 DNA is TGTGCCAGCAGCTTTAGTAGCGGGGGGTACCAAGAGACCCAGTACTTC.

The V call is TRBV5-1, the J call TRBJ2-1; tentative D call: TRBD2 (5 bases). The CDR3 runs to 13 residues. The V and J ends lost 2 bases and 6 bases respectively, with 9 bases between them. Germline CDR1 and CDR2: SGHRS and YFSETQ. CDR3: CASSFPGSNEQFF. The CDR3 DNA reads as TGCGCCAGCAGCTTTCCGGGGTCCAATGAGCAGTTCTTC.

The rearrangement joins TRBV28 to TRBJ2-5; 8 positions match TRBD1. CDR1 and CDR2 from the germline V gene are MDHEN and SYDVKM. V shed 3 bases, J shed 4 bases, and the junction held 7 bases outside the gene matches. This CDR3 is built from 15 residues. The CDR3 here is CASSFNTGGRETQYF. CDR3 DNA sequence: TGTGCCAGCAGTTTCAATACAGGGGGGAGAGAGACCCAGTACTTC.

This chain connects TRBV7-9 to TRBJ1-3, with 7 bases identical to TRBD1. The CDR3 is made up of 16 amino acids. Unmatched junction bases numbered 10, after V lost 4 bases and J lost 4 bases. The V gene's germline CDR1 is SEHNR and CDR2 FQNEAQ (reference sequence). In DNA, the CDR3 is TGTGCCAGCAGCTCCAGACAGGGAACAGGAGGAAACACCATATATTTT. Its translation: CASSSRQGTGGNTIYF.